These T cell receptor beta chains were read from a single sample in a study of brain T cells in children with intractable seizures. Measured with immunoSEQ multiplex PCR; TCRdb has only the in-frame clones, and not every one. The data hold 70,000 to 90,000 clones, with roughly 91% observed a single time. The sample here was peripheral blood, taken at surgery. The receptors were gathered from a boy under two years old with tuberous sclerosis and intractable seizures. CDR3s include the opening cysteine and the closing phenylalanine or tryptophan. D genes are given only for firm matches. Clone size is given for some rows only: seen once, a few or many times, or a class if the clone is expanded.

V	D	size	J	CDR3
TRBV5-1	NA	NA	TRBJ2-7	CASSPGPGYEQYF
TRBV3-1/TRBV3-2	NA	NA	TRBJ2-3	CASSQEPDTQYF
TRBV9	NA	NA	TRBJ1-2	CASSVDGLHYGYTF
TRBV12-3/TRBV12-4	NA	NA	TRBJ2-1	CASSFLQLNEQFF
TRBV29-1	NA	NA	TRBJ2-7	CSVEGQSSYEQYF
TRBV30	TRBD1	NA	TRBJ1-2	CAWRDRGHYGYTF
TRBV2	TRBD1	NA	TRBJ2-1	CASRDTLDRGIYNEQFF
TRBV3-1/TRBV3-2	TRBD1	NA	TRBJ1-5	CASSQGGQGAGQPQHF
TRBV6-1	NA	NA	TRBJ2-5	CASSEVRRETQYF
TRBV5-1	TRBD1	once	TRBJ1-1	CASSSRQGNTEAFF
TRBV5-1	NA	NA	TRBJ1-2	CASRRTPYPRGYTF
TRBV6-5	NA	NA	TRBJ1-2	CASSYGEMSRRYTF
TRBV28	TRBD1	NA	TRBJ2-7	CASSSGTGWYEQYF
TRBV30	NA	NA	TRBJ1-6	CAWNTGSSYNSPLHF
TRBV29-1	NA	NA	TRBJ2-2	CSVLTLNTGELFF
TRBV19	NA	NA	TRBJ1-1	CASTSDRGGSEAFF
TRBV3-1/TRBV3-2	NA	once	TRBJ2-3	CASSSGLATDTQYF
TRBV9	TRBD1	NA	TRBJ2-3	CASSEQGQGAKDTQYF
TRBV14	NA	NA	TRBJ1-2	CASSPREGPNYGYTF
TRBV27	NA	NA	TRBJ1-6	CASTIRGIRNSPLHF
TRBV7-9	TRBD1	NA	TRBJ1-2	CASSSGTGGSEGYTF
TRBV19	NA	once	TRBJ1-1	CASSFPGGTEAFF
TRBV9	NA	NA	TRBJ2-3	CASSGGSARSTDTQYF
TRBV6-6	NA	NA	TRBJ2-2	CASSKGWNTGELFF
TRBV28	NA	NA	TRBJ1-5	CASSVGGGNQPQHF
TRBV21-1	NA	NA	TRBJ1-1	CASSKQGANTEAFF
TRBV5-4	TRBD1	NA	TRBJ2-3	CASSWDRTYTDTQYF
TRBV24-1	TRBD2	NA	TRBJ2-1	CATSDRTSGSFNEQFF
TRBV19	TRBD1	NA	TRBJ1-1	CASRTGGDEAFF
TRBV27	TRBD1	once	TRBJ1-4	CASSVDRGSEKLFF
TRBV3-1/TRBV3-2	NA	NA	TRBJ2-1	CASSQPYKGSRYNEQFF
TRBV12-3/TRBV12-4	NA	NA	TRBJ1-2	CASSSPTGSSYTF
TRBV6-1	TRBD1	NA	TRBJ1-2	CASSEGQGASGYTF
TRBV19	NA	NA	TRBJ1-5	CASSIGTAYSNQPQHF
TRBV7-9	TRBD2	NA	TRBJ2-1	CASSDSGGNSVEQFF
TRBV6-5	NA	NA	TRBJ2-5	CASSWTFQETQYF
TRBV5-1	NA	NA	TRBJ1-4	CASSLGGSVNEKLFF
TRBV2	NA	NA	TRBJ2-1	CASSEWESSYNEQFF
TRBV10-3	NA	NA	TRBJ2-1	CAISGRDEQFF
TRBV28	NA	NA	TRBJ1-2	CASSSDFYGYTF
TRBV7-2	NA	NA	TRBJ2-3	CASSFSAGVTDTQYF
TRBV7-2	NA	NA	TRBJ2-7	CASSLTVSSYEQYF
TRBV19	NA	once	TRBJ1-1	CASSIKRGNTEAFF
TRBV15	NA	NA	TRBJ2-1	CATSRGAAYSNEQFF
TRBV13	TRBD2	NA	TRBJ2-3	CASSPGGAGDTQYF
TRBV9	NA	NA	TRBJ1-2	CASSVDTLGINYGYTF
TRBV30	NA	NA	TRBJ2-6	CAWDQGAGANVLTF
TRBV11-2	NA	NA	TRBJ1-1	CASSLAEAYEAFF
TRBV11-3	NA	NA	TRBJ1-1	CASSLSWQMNTEAFF
TRBV30	NA	NA	TRBJ1-4	CAWSASQEPTTNEKLFF
TRBV14	NA	NA	TRBJ2-3	CASSQVYPLRPDTQYF
TRBV30	NA	NA	TRBJ2-1	CAWNLGLLDEQFF
TRBV23-1	NA	few	TRBJ2-2	CASSQRTQVPGELFF
TRBV30	NA	once	TRBJ1-6	CAWSVITVLGYNSPLHF
TRBV20-1	TRBD2	NA	TRBJ2-1	CSASDPSGTPYNEQFF